These 32 T cell receptor beta chains share one sample of origin, sequenced in a study of tissue T cells after allogeneic stem cell transplantation. Time point meaning: mouse harvest day 14 after allogeneic transplant. Each mouse received 10^7 T-cell-depleted marrow cells plus 10^6 splenic CD5+ T cells by tail vein. The method was immunoSEQ multiplex PCR; TCRdb's version includes in-frame clones alone and lacks a portion of them. The repertoire holds about 9,000 clones, with roughly a third as singletons. The sequenced material came from skin. Receptors originate from a female BALB/c mouse given C57BL/6 T cells with graft-versus-host disease after an allogeneic hematopoietic cell transplant.

This clone was counted once. Gene labels here are mouse ones. The read gets to within 1 residue of the CDR3 end, and the germline J gene fills in the rest. The V gene is TRBV12-2, the J gene TRBJ2-5; 11 bases match TRBD1. V was pared by 3 bases and J by 2 bases, with 3 bases of the junction left unmatched. There are 15 residues in the CDR3. Per germline, CDR1 SGHLS and CDR2 HYDKME. The CDR3 sequence: CASSVGTGGQDTQYF. The sequenced part of the CDR3 DNA is TGTGCCAGCTCTGTTGGGACAGGGGGCCAAGACACCCAGTAC.

On this clone itself: Gene names refer to mouse genes. The missing CDR3 end, 1 residue past where the read stops, is filled in from the germline J gene. The chain recombines TRBV2 with TRBJ2-2; 8 bases agree with TRBD2. This CDR3 has 15 residues. V shed 6 bases, J shed 0 bases, and the junction held 3 bases outside the gene matches. CDR1 LGHNA and CDR2 YSYQKL come from the germline V gene. The CDR3 bases that were read are TGTGCCAGCAGGGGGGGGGCAGCAAACACCGGGCAGCTCTAC. The encoded protein is CASRGGAANTGQLY. The entire CDR3 protein is CASRGGAANTGQLYF.

In the case of this clone: Gene names refer to mouse genes. The read finishes 1 residue shy of the CDR3 end, and the germline J gene is used to complete it. The chain has TRBV26 and TRBJ1-3; D remains ambiguous. V lost 0 bases and J 0 bases, leaving 6 bases between the germline ends. CDR3 length: 15 amino acids. CDR1 is KGHPV, CDR2 FQNQEV, per germline (reference sequence). CDR3 residues: CASSLSADSGNTLYF. The covered CDR3 bases are TGTGCCAGCAGTCTGTCGGCAGATTCTGGAAATACGCTCTAT.

This clone was seen more than once but under ten times. Gene names and germline match the mouse. With the read ending 1 residue before the CDR3 end, the germline J gene is used to fill in that end. The rearrangement joins TRBV16 to TRBJ2-7, with a weak D call TRBD1 (5 bases). The CDR3 contains 14 residues. V was pared by 3 bases and J by 3 bases, with 12 bases between. Germline V gene data show CDR1 as SGHSA and CDR2 as FRNQAP. The sequenced CDR3 bases are TGTGCAAGCAGCTTGGCCGGACACCTCTATGAACAGTAC. It is translated as CASSLAGHLYEQY. The whole CDR3 reads CASSLAGHLYEQYF.

Note on this clone: The genes and germline here are from mouse. The CDR3 extends 1 residue past the end of the read, so its final part is completed from the germline J gene. The chain joins TRBV15 to TRBJ1-4; D is perhaps TRBD1 (6 bases). V dropped 6 bases and J dropped 5 bases, with 10 bases sitting between them. The V gene's germline CDR1 is SGHND and CDR2 FRSKSL. The CDR3 loop spans 13 amino acids. CDR3 bases read: TGTGCCAGCAGCCCTCAGGGGAACGAAAGATTATTT. Translated, it gives CASSPQGNERLF. The entire CDR3 reads CASSPQGNERLFF.

As to this clone: Mouse gene names and germline throughout. The read ends 1 residue shy of where the CDR3 ends; the end is completed using the germline J gene. V gene TRBV26 combines with J gene TRBJ2-3; 10 bases are shared with TRBD1. CDR1 and CDR2 (germline): KGHPV, FQNQEV (reference sequence). This CDR3 spans 14 amino acids. V lost 8 bases, J lost 1 base, and 3 bases stayed unmatched. CDR3 bases read: TGTGCCAGCCGACAGGGGGCAGGTGCAGAAACGCTGTAT. This encodes CASRQGAGAETLY. The full CDR3 is CASRQGAGAETLYF.

Concerning this clone: Gene and germline names: mouse. Read data end 1 residue before the CDR3 end; the end is taken from the germline J gene. The V gene is TRBV26, the J gene TRBJ2-7; TRBD1 might be the D (6 bases). The length of the CDR3 is 12 residues. Per the germline V gene, CDR1 is KGHPV and CDR2 is FQNQEV (reference sequence). Trimming pared 2 bases from V and 5 bases from J, leaving 7 bases between. CDR3 DNA (partial): TGTGCCAGCAGTCTGGACAGGAATGAACAGTAC. This gives the protein CASSLDRNEQY. The whole CDR3 sequence reads CASSLDRNEQYF.

Regarding this clone: The gene symbols are mouse symbols. Sequencing ends 1 residue short of the CDR3 end; the germline J gene provides the rest. This chain joins TRBV26 and TRBJ1-4, with D perhaps matching TRBD1 (5 bases). The V end was cut by 6 bases, the J end by 5 bases, with 10 bases between. The CDR3 has 13 amino acids. The V gene's germline CDR1 is KGHPV and CDR2 FQNQEV (reference sequence). The sequenced part of the CDR3 DNA is TGTGCCAGCAGCGTAGGACAAAACGAAAGATTATTT. As protein: CASSVGQNERLF. The entire CDR3 reads CASSVGQNERLFF.

For this clone: The gene names here belong to mouse. The read ends 1 residue shy of where the CDR3 ends; the end is completed using the germline J gene. V is TRBV16 and J is TRBJ1-4; 10 bases are shared with TRBD1. Germline-derived CDR1 and CDR2 are SGHSA and FRNQAP. The CDR3 runs to 14 residues. With V trimmed by 3 bases and J by 7 bases, 2 bases remained unmatched. The part of the CDR3 DNA that was read is TGTGCAAGCAGCTTTGGACAGGGGGTCGAAAGATTATTT. Protein sequence: CASSFGQGVERLF. The whole CDR3 region reads CASSFGQGVERLFF.

By share, this clone ranks as medium-sized. Any gene name here is a mouse gene name. The read comes to an end 1 residue before the CDR3 does, leaving the germline J gene to fill in the end. Other DNA sequences in the sample encode the same CDR3. This chain links TRBV23 with TRBJ2-7; the table assigns TRBD1, which was not confirmed against the DNA. Germline CDR1 reads KGHTA; CDR2 reads FQNQQP. The CDR3 is made up of 12 amino acids. The part of the CDR3 DNA that was read is TGCTCCAGCAGTCGGGACAGATATGAACAGTAC. It is translated as CSSSRDRYEQY. The whole CDR3 sequence reads CSSSRDRYEQYF.

By frequency in the sample, this clone is medium-sized. Mouse germline and gene names are used. The read finishes 1 residue shy of the CDR3 end, and the germline J gene is used to complete it. V is TRBV26 and J is TRBJ2-7; 11 nucleotides line up with TRBD2. The CDR3 is 14 residues long. V was pared by 4 bases and J by 7 bases, with 6 bases of the junction left unmatched. Germline loops: CDR1 KGHPV, CDR2 FQNQEV (reference sequence). CDR3 region: CASSHGTGGLEQYF. Partial CDR3 DNA: TGTGCCAGCAGTCACGGGACTGGGGGCTTGGAACAGTAC.

Of note for this clone: Germline and genes here are mouse. Read coverage stops 1 residue before the CDR3 terminus; the germline J gene supplies the remainder. V is TRBV17 and J is TRBJ2-7, with 10 bases lining up with TRBD2. V shed 6 bases and J 6 bases; nucleotides not matched to a gene: 2. The CDR3 loop spans 12 amino acids. Germline CDR1 reads MNHDT; CDR2 reads YYDKIL. The CDR3 is CASRRLGGEQYF. The sequenced part of the CDR3 DNA is TGTGCTAGCAGGAGACTGGGGGGTGAACAGTAC.

Remarks on this clone: The gene names here belong to mouse. The read terminates 1 residue before the CDR3 end, so the remaining end is supplied by the germline J gene. This chain joins TRBV26 and TRBJ2-4; no clear D gene. Trimming shortened V by 4 bases and J by 1 base, and 9 bases separated the two germline ends. Germline assignment: CDR1 KGHPV and CDR2 FQNQEV (reference sequence). The CDR3 consists of 14 residues. Here the CDR3 reads CASSQGTGQNTLYF. The covered CDR3 bases are TGTGCCAGCAGTCAGGGAACGGGTCAAAACACCTTGTAC. Supplemented by reference TRBV26 and TRBJ2-4, the full variable domain reads NSKVIQTPRYLVKGQGQKAKMRCIPEKGHPVVFWYQQNKNNEFKFLINFQNQEVLQQIDMTEKRFSAECPSNSPCSLEIQSSEAGDSALYLCASSQGTGQNTLYFGAGTRLSVL.

Worth noting for this clone: The listed genes are named as in mouse. Read sequence stops 1 residue before the CDR3 end, and the germline J gene provides the missing end. The rearrangement joins TRBV23 to TRBJ1-4; the DNA was not used to check the table's D call, TRBD1. The CDR3 sequence is 16 residues long. Per germline, CDR1 KGHTA and CDR2 FQNQQP. CDR3 region: CSSSQSIGGSNERLFF. CDR3 bases read: TGCTCCAGCAGTCAATCCATAGGGGGTTCCAACGAAAGATTATTT.

Comment on this clone: Gene and germline names: mouse. Read sequence stops 1 residue before the CDR3 end, and the germline J gene provides the missing end. V is TRBV26 and J is TRBJ2-2; D may match TRBD1 or TRBD2 (5 bases each). Trimming shortened V by 6 bases and J by 4 bases, and 9 bases separated the two germline ends. The length of the CDR3 is 13 residues. Germline CDR1 reads KGHPV; CDR2 reads FQNQEV (reference sequence). The part of the CDR3 DNA that was read is TGTGCCAGCAGCGGGGCGGGCACCGGGCAGCTCTAC. Translating it yields CASSGAGTGQLY. The CDR3 as a whole reads CASSGAGTGQLYF. Supplemented by reference TRBV26 and TRBJ2-2, the full variable domain reads NSKVIQTPRYLVKGQGQKAKMRCIPEKGHPVVFWYQQNKNNEFKFLINFQNQEVLQQIDMTEKRFSAECPSNSPCSLEIQSSEAGDSALYLCASSGAGTGQLYFGEGSKLTVL.

On this clone: The gene names given are mouse names. The CDR3 is cut off 1 residue early in the read; its end comes from the germline J gene. The rearrangement joins TRBV26 to TRBJ2-2; maybe TRBD1 (6 bases). The CDR3 extends over 15 amino acids. Trimming removed 1 base at V and 2 bases at J, with 8 bases between. Germline V gives CDR1 KGHPV, CDR2 FQNQEV (reference sequence). The chain's CDR3 is CASSLFRGNTGQLYF. The part of the CDR3 DNA that was read is TGTGCCAGCAGTCTGTTTAGGGGGAACACCGGGCAGCTCTAC.

This clone counts as medium-sized (0.01 to 0.1%). Genes and germline come from the mouse. The CDR3 is cut off 1 residue early in the read; its end comes from the germline J gene. The gene calls are TRBV26 and TRBJ1-4, with 8 bases aligning to TRBD1. J lost 2 bases, V lost 1 base, and 3 bases had no gene match. CDR1 and CDR2 from the germline V gene are KGHPV and FQNQEV (reference sequence). The CDR3 is 16 residues long. CDR3 amino acids: CASSLYRGWSNERLFF. The CDR3 DNA, read in part, is TGTGCCAGCAGTCTGTACAGGGGGTGGTCCAACGAAAGATTATTT.

A note on this clone: Gene and germline names: mouse. Read data end 1 residue before the CDR3 end; the end is taken from the germline J gene. The chain links TRBV4 to TRBJ2-5; TRBD2 matches at 12 bases. CDR3 length: 16 amino acids. V lost 5 bases, J lost 1 base, and 4 bases stayed unmatched. Germline CDR1 LGHDT, CDR2 YNNKQL (reference sequence). The sequenced part of the CDR3 DNA is TGTGCCAGCAGCCGGGACTGGGGGGATGACCAAGACACCCAGTAC. The encoded protein is CASSRDWGDDQDTQY. In full, the CDR3 reads CASSRDWGDDQDTQYF.

In regard to this clone: Gene names denote mouse genes. The missing CDR3 end, 1 residue past where the read stops, is filled in from the germline J gene. The chain carries TRBV26 and TRBJ2-4; the D is unclear. V lost 2 bases, J lost 0 bases, and 6 bases lay in between. Germline-derived CDR1 and CDR2 are KGHPV and FQNQEV (reference sequence). CDR3 length: 14 amino acids. Partial CDR3 DNA: TGTGCCAGCAGTCTGCTGGTTAGTCAAAACACCTTGTAC. Its protein product is CASSLLVSQNTLY. The CDR3 in its entirety is CASSLLVSQNTLYF.

This clone was counted between two and nine times. Gene names and germline match the mouse. The read halts 1 residue ahead of the CDR3 end, with the missing end drawn from the germline J gene. The rearrangement joins TRBV13-3 to TRBJ2-4; D assignment may be TRBD1 or TRBD2 (6 bases each). CDR1 and CDR2 from the germline V gene are NNHDY and SYVADS. Trimming stripped 1 base from V and 0 bases from J, with 9 bases between. The CDR3 contains 15 residues. CDR3 protein: CASSDLGASQNTLYF. CDR3 DNA (partial): TGTGCCAGCAGTGATTTGGGGGCTAGTCAAAACACCTTGTAC.

By sample share, this clone is medium-sized (0.01 to 0.1%). These gene names are mouse names. The read ends 1 residue early relative to the CDR3; the germline J gene fills the gap. V is TRBV1 and J is TRBJ2-7; 8 positions match TRBD2. This CDR3 comprises 13 residues. The junction had 1 base not matched to a gene; V was cut back by 0 bases and J by 6 bases. Germline-derived CDR1 and CDR2 are NSQYPW and LRSPGD (reference sequence). The CDR3 bases that were read are TGCACCTGCAGTGCAGACTGGGGGGCTGAACAGTAC. Protein: CTCSADWGAEQY. Given in full, the CDR3 is CTCSADWGAEQYF.

The sample holds a few counts of this clone. Gene names follow the mouse nomenclature. The read halts 1 residue ahead of the CDR3 end, with the missing end drawn from the germline J gene. V usage is TRBV23 and J usage is TRBJ1-4; the table gives TRBD1 as D, unverified against the DNA. CDR3 size: 15 residues. Germline V CDR1 and CDR2: KGHTA, FQNQQP. The covered CDR3 bases are TGCTCCAGCAGTCAATCGCCCAGGGGGCTCGAAAGATTATTT. This sequence encodes CSSSQSPRGLERLF. The whole CDR3 protein is CSSSQSPRGLERLFF. The variable domain in full, with the rest retrieved from reference TRBV23 and TRBJ1-4, is DAAVTQKPRYLIKMKGQEAEMKCIPEKGHTAVFWYQQKQSKELKFLIYFQNQQPLDQIDMVKERFSAVCPSSSLCSLGIRTCEAEDSALYLCSSSQSPRGLERLFFGHGTKLSVL.

This clone has just a few counts. Gene labels here are mouse ones. The read finishes 1 residue shy of the CDR3 end, and the germline J gene is used to complete it. This chain connects TRBV26 to TRBJ2-7; 7 bases map to TRBD1. Trimming took 5 bases from V and 4 from J; bases not matched to a gene: 2. The germline CDR1 and CDR2 sequences are KGHPV and FQNQEV (reference sequence). The CDR3 has 12 residues. Incomplete CDR3 DNA: TGTGCCAGCAGTTTACAGGGGTATGAACAGTAC. It yields the protein CASSLQGYEQY. The full CDR3 sequence reads CASSLQGYEQYF. Combining the CDR3 with reference TRBV26 and TRBJ2-7 gives the whole variable domain NSKVIQTPRYLVKGQGQKAKMRCIPEKGHPVVFWYQQNKNNEFKFLINFQNQEVLQQIDMTEKRFSAECPSNSPCSLEIQSSEAGDSALYLCASSLQGYEQYFGPGTRLTVL.

About this clone itself: Each gene name is a mouse one. With the read ending 1 residue before the CDR3 end, the germline J gene is used to fill in that end. The rearrangement joins TRBV20 to TRBJ1-1; D not certain. The V end lost 0 bases, the J end lost 0 bases, and 8 bases lay between the germline ends. The CDR3 is 14 residues long. Looked up from germline, CDR1 is GFQATS and CDR2 is STVNSAI. The CDR3 protein is CGARDRHSNTEVFF. The CDR3 DNA, read in part, is TGTGGTGCTAGGGATCGGCACTCAAACACAGAAGTCTTC.

To note about this clone: A much larger clone is a single base away; this may be a read error. The gene symbols are mouse symbols. The read halts 1 residue ahead of the CDR3 end, with the missing end drawn from the germline J gene. J is TRBJ2-7 and V is TRBV26; D not resolved. V lost 4 bases, J lost 8 bases, and 9 bases lay in between. This CDR3 is built from 11 residues. From germline, CDR1 is KGHPV and CDR2 FQNQEV (reference sequence). The CDR3 DNA, read in part, is TGTGCCAGCAGTCCGTCTTATAAACAGTAC. It translates to CASSPSYKQY. Given in full, the CDR3 is CASSPSYKQYF.

This clone was counted a few times. Genes and germline come from the mouse. The read stops 1 residue short of the end of the CDR3; the missing end is completed from the germline J gene. This chain links TRBV26 with TRBJ2-2; D is ambiguous. The CDR3 is 14 residues long. V was cut by 2 bases and J by 1 base, with 5 bases left in between. The germline V gene encodes CDR1 KGHPV and CDR2 FQNQEV (reference sequence). CDR3 DNA, as far as it was read: TGTGCCAGCAGTCTGGCACTAAACACCGGGCAGCTCTAC. Its protein product is CASSLALNTGQLY. The complete CDR3 reads CASSLALNTGQLYF. The full variable domain, its missing parts supplied by reference TRBV26 and TRBJ2-2, is NSKVIQTPRYLVKGQGQKAKMRCIPEKGHPVVFWYQQNKNNEFKFLINFQNQEVLQQIDMTEKRFSAECPSNSPCSLEIQSSEAGDSALYLCASSLALNTGQLYFGEGSKLTVL.

In the case of this clone: The genes are named according to mouse. Read sequence stops 1 residue before the CDR3 end, and the germline J gene provides the missing end. This chain links TRBV13-2 with TRBJ1-5; 7 bases match TRBD1. CDR1 is NNHNN, CDR2 SYGAGS, per germline (reference sequence). The V segment lost 0 bases and the J segment 0 bases; nucleotides outside the gene matches: 6. The CDR3 is 17 amino acids. CDR3 bases read: TGTGCCAGCGGTGATGCAAGGGGGCCTTATAACAACCAGGCTCCGCTT. It is translated as CASGDARGPYNNQAPL. The whole CDR3 protein is CASGDARGPYNNQAPLF.

A word on this clone: Gene names are the mouse ones. CDR3 amino acids: CASSLSRDTLYF. The part of the CDR3 DNA that was read is TGTGCCAGCAGTCTGTCGAGGGACACCTTGTAC. The genes are TRBV26 and TRBJ2-4, with D unresolved. Read coverage stops 1 residue before the CDR3 terminus; the germline J gene supplies the remainder. Trimming removed 0 bases from V and 7 bases from J, with 5 bases in between. The CDR3 covers 12 residues. Looked up from germline, CDR1 is KGHPV and CDR2 is FQNQEV (reference sequence).

This clone turned up a few times. Mouse germline and gene names are used. The read finishes 1 residue shy of the CDR3 end, and the germline J gene is used to complete it. The J gene is TRBJ2-7, the V gene TRBV26, with D maybe TRBD2 (7 bases). The length of the CDR3 is 16 residues. V dropped 0 bases and J dropped 4 bases, with 16 bases sitting between them. Germline loops: CDR1 KGHPV, CDR2 FQNQEV (reference sequence). The CDR3 bases that were read are TGTGCCAGCAGTCTGTCGACAGGTGGGGGGACGTATGAACAGTAC. This sequence encodes CASSLSTGGGTYEQY. Given in full, the CDR3 is CASSLSTGGGTYEQYF.

Points on this clone: Each gene name is a mouse one. The read comes to an end 1 residue before the CDR3 does, leaving the germline J gene to fill in the end. The V gene is TRBV26, the J gene TRBJ1-6; unclear D gene. TRBJ1-6 is marked as an open reading frame, function uncertain. Trimming pared 7 bases from V and 4 bases from J, leaving 5 bases between. The CDR3 contains 12 residues. Germline loops: CDR1 KGHPV, CDR2 FQNQEV (reference sequence). Partial CDR3 DNA: TGTGCCAGCAAACAATATAATTCGCCCCTCTAC. Protein product: CASKQYNSPLY. The CDR3 reads in full as CASKQYNSPLYF.

Sample share makes this clone medium-sized (0.01 to 0.1%). Mouse gene names and germline throughout. The CDR3 is cut off 1 residue early in the read; its end comes from the germline J gene. The chain couples TRBV26 to TRBJ1-4; no definite D call. CDR3 length equals 14 residues. V gave up 6 bases and J gave up 1 base, with 9 bases separating them. Germline CDR1 and CDR2: KGHPV and FQNQEV (reference sequence). CDR3 DNA, as far as it was read: TGTGCCAGCAGGCGGCAAAATTCCAACGAAAGATTATTT. Translating gives CASRRQNSNERLF. The full CDR3 protein reads CASRRQNSNERLFF.

For this clone: The gene names given are mouse names. The DNA ends 1 residue before the CDR3 does, and the rest of the CDR3 is filled in from the germline J gene. The gene calls are TRBV22 and TRBJ1-4. TRBV22 is marked as a pseudogene. The CDR3 runs to 12 residues. CDR3 region: CASVDSNERLFF. CDR3 bases read: TGTGCCAGCGTTGATTCCAACGAAAGATTATTT.